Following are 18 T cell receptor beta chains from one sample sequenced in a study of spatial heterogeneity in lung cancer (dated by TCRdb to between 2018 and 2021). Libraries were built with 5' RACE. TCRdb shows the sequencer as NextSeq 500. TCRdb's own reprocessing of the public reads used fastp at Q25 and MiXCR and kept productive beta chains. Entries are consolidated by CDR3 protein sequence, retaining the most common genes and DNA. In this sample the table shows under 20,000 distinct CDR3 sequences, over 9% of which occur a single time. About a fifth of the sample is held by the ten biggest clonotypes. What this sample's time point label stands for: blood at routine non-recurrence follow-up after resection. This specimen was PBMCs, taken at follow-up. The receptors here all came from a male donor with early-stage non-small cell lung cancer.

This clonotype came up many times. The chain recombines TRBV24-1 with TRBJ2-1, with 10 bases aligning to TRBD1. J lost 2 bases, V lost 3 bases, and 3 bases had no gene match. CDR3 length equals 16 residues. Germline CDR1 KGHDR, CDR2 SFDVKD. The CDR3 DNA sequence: TGTGCCACCAGTGATACCGGGACAGGGGCCTACAATGAGCAGTTCTTC. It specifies CATSDTGTGAYNEQFF.

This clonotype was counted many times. The DNA of the CDR3 is TGCAGCGTTCAAGGGGTAAGGGACAGGGGTTCCTACGAGCAGTACTTC. Translation gives CSVQGVRDRGSYEQYF. The V and J genes are TRBV29-1 and TRBJ2-7; 10 nucleotides line up with TRBD1. Germline-derived CDR1 and CDR2 are SQVTM and ANQGSEA. V gave up 5 bases and J gave up 1 base; unmatched junction bases: 11. The CDR3 runs 16 residues.

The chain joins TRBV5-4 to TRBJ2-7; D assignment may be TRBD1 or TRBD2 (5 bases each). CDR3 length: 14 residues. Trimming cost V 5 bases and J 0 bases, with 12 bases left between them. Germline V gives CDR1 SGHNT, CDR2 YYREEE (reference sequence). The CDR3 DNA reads TGTGCCAGCAGGAGGACTCAGGGCTCCTACGAGCAGTACTTC. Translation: CASRRTQGSYEQYF.

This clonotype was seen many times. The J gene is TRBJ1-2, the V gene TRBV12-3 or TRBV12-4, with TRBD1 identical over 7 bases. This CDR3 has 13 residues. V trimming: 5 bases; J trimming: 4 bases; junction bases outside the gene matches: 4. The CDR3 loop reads CASSPGQAYGYTF. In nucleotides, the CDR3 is TGTGCCAGCAGTCCCGGACAGGCCTATGGCTACACCTTC.

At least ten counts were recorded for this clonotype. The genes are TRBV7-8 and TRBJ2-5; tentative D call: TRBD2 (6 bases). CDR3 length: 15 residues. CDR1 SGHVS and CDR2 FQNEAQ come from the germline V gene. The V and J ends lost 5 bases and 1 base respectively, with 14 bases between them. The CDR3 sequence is CASSPYPGLQETQYF. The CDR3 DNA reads TGTGCCAGCAGCCCCTACCCGGGACTCCAAGAGACCCAGTACTTC.

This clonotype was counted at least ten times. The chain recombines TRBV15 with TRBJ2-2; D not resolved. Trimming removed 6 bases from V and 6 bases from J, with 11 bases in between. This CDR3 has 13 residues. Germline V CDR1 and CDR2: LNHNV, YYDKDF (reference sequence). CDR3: CATSTISSGELFF. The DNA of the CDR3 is TGTGCCACCAGTACCATCTCTTCCGGGGAGCTGTTTTTT. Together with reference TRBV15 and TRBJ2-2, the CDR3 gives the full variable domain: DAMVIQNPRYQVTQFGKPVTLSCSQTLNHNVMYWYQQKSSQAPKLLFHYYDKDFNNEADTPDNFQSRRPNTSFCFLDIRSPGLGDTAMYLCATSTISSGELFFGEGSRLTVL.

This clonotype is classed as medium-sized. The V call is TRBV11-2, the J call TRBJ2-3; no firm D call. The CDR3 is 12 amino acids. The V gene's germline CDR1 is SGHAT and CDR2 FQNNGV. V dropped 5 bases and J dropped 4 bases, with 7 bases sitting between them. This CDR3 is CASSRSADTQYF. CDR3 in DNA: TGTGCCAGCAGCCGGTCCGCAGATACGCAGTATTTT. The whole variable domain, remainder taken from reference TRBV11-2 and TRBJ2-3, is EAGVAQSPRYKIIEKRQSVAFWCNPISGHATLYWYQQILGQGPKLLIQFQNNGVVDDSQLPKDRFSAERLKGVDSTLKIQPAKLEDSAVYLCASSRSADTQYFGPGTRLTVL.

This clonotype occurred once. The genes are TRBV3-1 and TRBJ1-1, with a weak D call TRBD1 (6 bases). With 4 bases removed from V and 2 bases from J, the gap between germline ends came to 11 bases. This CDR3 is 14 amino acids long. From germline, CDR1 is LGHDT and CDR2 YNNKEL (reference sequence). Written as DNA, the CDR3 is TGTGCCAGCAGCCGGGCGGACAGAAACACTGAAGCTTTCTTT. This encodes CASSRADRNTEAFF.

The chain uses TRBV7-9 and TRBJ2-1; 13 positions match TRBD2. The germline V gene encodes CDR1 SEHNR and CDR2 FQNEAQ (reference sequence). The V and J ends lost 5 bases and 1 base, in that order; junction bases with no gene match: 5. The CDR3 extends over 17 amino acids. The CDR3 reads CASSQWTSGGSYNEQFF. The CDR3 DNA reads TGTGCCAGCAGCCAATGGACTAGCGGGGGATCCTACAATGAGCAGTTCTTC.

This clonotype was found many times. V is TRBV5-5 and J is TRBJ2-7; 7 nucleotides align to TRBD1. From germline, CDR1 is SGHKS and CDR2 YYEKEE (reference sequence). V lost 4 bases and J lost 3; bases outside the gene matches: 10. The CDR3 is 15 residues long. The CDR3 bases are TGTGCCAGCAGCAAGGGACAGAGAGTTTACTACGAGCAGTACTTC. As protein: CASSKGQRVYYEQYF.

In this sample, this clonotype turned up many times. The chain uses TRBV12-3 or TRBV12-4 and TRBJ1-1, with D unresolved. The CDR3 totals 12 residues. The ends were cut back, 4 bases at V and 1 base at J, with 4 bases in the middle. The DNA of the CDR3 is TGTGCCAGCAGTTCCGGGAACACTGAAGCTTTCTTT. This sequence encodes CASSSGNTEAFF.

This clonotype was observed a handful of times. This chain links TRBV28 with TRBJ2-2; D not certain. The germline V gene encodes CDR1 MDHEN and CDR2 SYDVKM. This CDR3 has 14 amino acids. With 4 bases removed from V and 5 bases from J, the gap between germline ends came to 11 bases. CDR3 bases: TGTGCCAGCAGTTCCTCTGGCGGAACCGGGGAGCTGTTTTTT. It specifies CASSSSGGTGELFF.

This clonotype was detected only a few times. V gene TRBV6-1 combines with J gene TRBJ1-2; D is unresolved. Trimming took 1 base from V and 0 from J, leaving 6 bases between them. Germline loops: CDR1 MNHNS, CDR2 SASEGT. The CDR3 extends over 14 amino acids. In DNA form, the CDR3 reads TGTGCCAGCAGTGAAGGACCGCCTAACTATGGCTACACCTTC. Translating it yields CASSEGPPNYGYTF.

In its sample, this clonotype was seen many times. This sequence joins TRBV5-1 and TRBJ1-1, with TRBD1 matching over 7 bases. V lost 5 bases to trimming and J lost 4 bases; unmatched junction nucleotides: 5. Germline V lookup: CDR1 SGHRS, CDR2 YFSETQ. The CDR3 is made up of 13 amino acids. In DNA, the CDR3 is TGCGCCAGCAGTCAGGGGGTTGGCACTGAAGCTTTCTTT. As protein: CASSQGVGTEAFF. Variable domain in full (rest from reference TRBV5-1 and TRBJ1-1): KAGVTQTPRYLIKTRGQQVTLSCSPISGHRSVSWYQQTPGQGLQFLFEYFSETQRNKGNFPGRFSGRQFSNSRSEMNVSTLELGDSALYLCASSQGVGTEAFFGQGTRLTVV.

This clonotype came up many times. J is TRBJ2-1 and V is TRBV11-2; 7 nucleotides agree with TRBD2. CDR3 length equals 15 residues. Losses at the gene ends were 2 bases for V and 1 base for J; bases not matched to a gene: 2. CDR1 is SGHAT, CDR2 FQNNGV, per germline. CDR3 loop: CASSLLAASYNEQFF. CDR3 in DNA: TGTGCCAGCAGCTTACTAGCGGCGTCCTACAATGAGCAGTTCTTC.

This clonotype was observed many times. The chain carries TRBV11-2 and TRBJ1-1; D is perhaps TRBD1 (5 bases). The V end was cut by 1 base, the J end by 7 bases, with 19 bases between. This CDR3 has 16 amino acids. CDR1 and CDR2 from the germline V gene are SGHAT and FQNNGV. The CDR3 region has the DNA TGTGCCAGCAGCTTAGTGTCCTGGGGCCGCCCCGTTGAAGCTTTCTTT. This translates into CASSLVSWGRPVEAFF.

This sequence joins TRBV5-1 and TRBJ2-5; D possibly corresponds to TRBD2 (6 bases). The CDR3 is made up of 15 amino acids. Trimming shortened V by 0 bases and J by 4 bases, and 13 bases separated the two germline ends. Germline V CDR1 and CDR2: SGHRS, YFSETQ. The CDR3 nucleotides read TGCGCCAGCAGCTTGGAGGCGGGGCGAGGAGAGACCCAGTACTTC. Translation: CASSLEAGRGETQYF.

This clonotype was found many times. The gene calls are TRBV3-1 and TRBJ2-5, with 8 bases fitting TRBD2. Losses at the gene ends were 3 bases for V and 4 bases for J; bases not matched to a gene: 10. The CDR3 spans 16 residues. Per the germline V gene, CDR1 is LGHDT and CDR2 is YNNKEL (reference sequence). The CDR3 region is CASSHWTSSGRETQYF. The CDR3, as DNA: TGTGCCAGCAGCCACTGGACTAGCTCGGGAAGAGAGACCCAGTACTTC.